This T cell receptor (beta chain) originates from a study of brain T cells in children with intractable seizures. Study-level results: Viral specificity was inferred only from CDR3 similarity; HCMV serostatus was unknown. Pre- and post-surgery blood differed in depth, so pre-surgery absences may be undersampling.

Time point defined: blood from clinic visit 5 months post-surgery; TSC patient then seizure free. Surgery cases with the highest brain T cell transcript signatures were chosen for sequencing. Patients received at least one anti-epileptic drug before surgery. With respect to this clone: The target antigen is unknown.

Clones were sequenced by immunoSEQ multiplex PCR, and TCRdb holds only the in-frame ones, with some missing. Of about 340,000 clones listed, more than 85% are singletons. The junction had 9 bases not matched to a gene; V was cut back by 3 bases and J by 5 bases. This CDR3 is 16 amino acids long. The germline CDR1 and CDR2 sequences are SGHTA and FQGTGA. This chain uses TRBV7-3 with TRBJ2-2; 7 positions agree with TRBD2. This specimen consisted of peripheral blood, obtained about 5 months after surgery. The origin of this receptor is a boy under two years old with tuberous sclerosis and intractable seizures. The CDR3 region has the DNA TGTGCCAGCAGCTTCATTGGCGGGAGTTTTACCGGGGAGCTGTTTTTT. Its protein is CASSFIGGSFTGELFF.